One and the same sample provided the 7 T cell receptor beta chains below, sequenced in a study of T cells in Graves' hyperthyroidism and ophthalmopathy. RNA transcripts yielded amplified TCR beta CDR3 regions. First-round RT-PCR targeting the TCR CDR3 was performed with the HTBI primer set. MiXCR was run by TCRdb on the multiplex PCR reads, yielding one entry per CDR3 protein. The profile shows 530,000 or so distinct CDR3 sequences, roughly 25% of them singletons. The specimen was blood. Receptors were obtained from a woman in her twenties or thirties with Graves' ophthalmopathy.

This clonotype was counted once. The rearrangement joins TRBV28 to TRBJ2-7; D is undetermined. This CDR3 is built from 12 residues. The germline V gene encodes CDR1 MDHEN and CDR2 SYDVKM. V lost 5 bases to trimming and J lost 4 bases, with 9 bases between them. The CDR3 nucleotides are TGTGCCAGCAGTGAGACATGGTACGAGCAGTACTTC. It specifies CASSETWYEQYF.

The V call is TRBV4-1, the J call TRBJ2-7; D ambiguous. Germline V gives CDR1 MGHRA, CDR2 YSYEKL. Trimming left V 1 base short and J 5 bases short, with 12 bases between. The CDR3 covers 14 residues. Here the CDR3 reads CASSQAPEMDEQYF. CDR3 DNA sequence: TGCGCCAGCAGCCAAGCCCCGGAGATGGACGAGCAGTACTTC.

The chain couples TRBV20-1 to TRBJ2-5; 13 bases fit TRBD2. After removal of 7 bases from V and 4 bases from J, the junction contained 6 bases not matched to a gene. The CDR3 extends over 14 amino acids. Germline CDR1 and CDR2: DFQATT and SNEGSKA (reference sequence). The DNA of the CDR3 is TGCAGTGGGCAAACTAGCGGGGGGGCAGAGACCCAGTACTTC. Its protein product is CSGQTSGGAETQYF.

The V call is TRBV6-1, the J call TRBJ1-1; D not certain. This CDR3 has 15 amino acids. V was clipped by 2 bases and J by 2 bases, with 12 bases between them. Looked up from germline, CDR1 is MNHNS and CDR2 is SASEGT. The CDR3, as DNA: TGTGCCAGCAGTGAAAACCCAATAGTAAACACTGAAGCTTTCTTT. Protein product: CASSENPIVNTEAFF.

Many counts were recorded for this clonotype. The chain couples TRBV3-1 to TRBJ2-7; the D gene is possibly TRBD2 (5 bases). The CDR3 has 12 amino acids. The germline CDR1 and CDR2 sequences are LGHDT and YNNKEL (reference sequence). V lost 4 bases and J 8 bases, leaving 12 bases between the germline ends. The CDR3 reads CASSPGSEQQYF. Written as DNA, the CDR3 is TGTGCCAGCAGCCCGGGGTCCGAACAGCAGTACTTC.

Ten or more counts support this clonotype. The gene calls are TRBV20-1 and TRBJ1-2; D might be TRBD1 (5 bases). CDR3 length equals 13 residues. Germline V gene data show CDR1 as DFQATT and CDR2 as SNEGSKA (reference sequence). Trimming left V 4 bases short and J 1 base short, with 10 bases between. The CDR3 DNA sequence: TGCAGTGCTAAAGTCGACAGTAACTATGGCTACACCTTC. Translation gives CSAKVDSNYGYTF.

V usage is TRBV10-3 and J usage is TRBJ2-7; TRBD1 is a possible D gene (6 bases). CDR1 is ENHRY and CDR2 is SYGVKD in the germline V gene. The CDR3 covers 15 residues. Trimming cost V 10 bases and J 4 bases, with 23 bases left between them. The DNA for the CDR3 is TGTGCCACCAGGGGAGACAGAACTCTGGATTACGAGCAGTACTTC. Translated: CATRGDRTLDYEQYF.